Listed below are T cell receptor beta chains from one sample, sequenced in a study of tumor-infiltrating lymphocytes in primary liver carcinoma. TCRdb recomputed calls from the multiplex PCR reads with MiXCR, one row per CDR3 protein. The profile shows 90,000 to 150,000 distinct CDR3 sequences, around 70% of them singletons. The sample taken for sequencing was tumor-adjacent normal liver tissue. The receptors stem from a woman aged 60 to 75 with primary liver carcinoma and hepatitis B virus infection. Both conserved end residues are part of each CDR3. The D gene is left open where the match is weak. Clone size is not always given. Where it is, it says once, few, many or a class for expanded clones.

V gene	J gene	D gene	clone size	CDR3 protein	CDR3 DNA
TRBV6-6	TRBJ2-1	NA	many	CASSSGPEQFF	TGTGCCAGCAGTTCGGGACCAGAGCAGTTCTTC
TRBV5-6	TRBJ1-2	NA	NA	CTSSLRTAFYDYTF	TGTACCAGCAGCCTCCGGACAGCCTTCTATGACTACACCTTC
TRBV28	TRBJ1-6	NA	NA	CVSSLELDSPLHF	TGTGTCAGCAGTTTAGAGCTAGATTCACCCCTCCACTTT
TRBV6-1	TRBJ2-7	NA	NA	CTSSVLGKGPYEQYF	TGTACCAGCAGCGTTCTAGGGAAGGGCCCCTACGAGCAGTACTTC
TRBV29-1	TRBJ2-1	TRBD2	NA	CSVHPASGMSRKSVQFF	TGTAGCGTCCACCCGGCTAGCGGGATGTCCCGAAAGAGTGTGCAGTTCTTC
TRBV29-1	TRBJ2-3	NA	NA	CSTAVGADTQYF	TGCAGCACGGCAGTGGGGGCAGATACGCAGTATTTT
TRBV12-3/TRBV12-4	TRBJ1-5	NA	many	CASSAGSNQPQHF	TGTGCCAGCAGCGCGGGGAGCAATCAGCCCCAGCATTTT
TRBV7-8	TRBJ2-7	NA	NA	CARRDYPYEQHF	TGTGCCAGGAGAGACTATCCCTACGAGCAGCACTTC
TRBV4-1	TRBJ1-1	NA	NA	CACSLSSGMSGTEAFF	TGCGCCTGCAGCCTTTCATCAGGTATGTCGGGCACTGAAGCTTTCTTT
TRBV11-2	TRBJ2-4	NA	NA	CATSLESSVAENIQYF	TGTGCCACCTCTCTGGAATCAAGCGTGGCCGAAAACATTCAGTACTTC
TRBV4-2	TRBJ1-1	NA	NA	CASSRGTWGVNTEAFF	TGTGCCAGCAGCCGTGGGACATGGGGAGTGAACACTGAAGCTTTCTTT
TRBV10-2	TRBJ1-1	TRBD1	NA	CASSWEGQGATEAFF	TGCGCCAGCTCCTGGGAGGGACAGGGGGCGACTGAAGCTTTCTTT
TRBV12-3/TRBV12-4	TRBJ2-7	TRBD1	many	CASRRTGYSYEQYF	TGTGCCAGCAGGAGGACAGGGTACTCCTACGAGCAGTACTTC
TRBV4-1	TRBJ1-2	NA	NA	CASSRSTGIYYGYTF	TGCGCCAGCAGCCGATCTACAGGGATTTACTATGGCTACACCTTC
TRBV7-9	TRBJ2-2	TRBD2	NA	CPSRRETSGSTTGGLFF	TGTCCCAGCAGGCGAGAGACTAGCGGGAGCACCACCGGGGGGCTGTTTTTT
TRBV6-1	TRBJ1-2	TRBD1	NA	CANSGQGYGNTF	TGTGCCAACAGTGGACAGGGGTATGGCAACACCTTC
TRBV29-1	TRBJ2-7	TRBD2	many	CSVTVLAGGAEQYF	TGCAGCGTCACAGTACTAGCGGGAGGGGCCGAGCAGTACTTC
TRBV12-3/TRBV12-4	TRBJ1-2	TRBD1	many	CASSSLTGFLGYTF	TGTGCCAGCAGTTCGCTGACAGGGTTCCTTGGCTACACCTTC
TRBV6-1	TRBJ1-1	NA	many	CASSEVGTLPNF	TGTGCCAGCAGTGAAGTTGGGACGTTGCCCAACTTT
TRBV4-1	TRBJ2-7	TRBD1	NA	CASNQDTGQGTYEQHF	TGCGCCAGCAACCAAGATACGGGACAGGGAACCTACGAGCAGCACTTC
TRBV6-5	TRBJ2-1	TRBD2	NA	CASSYSSIGTSSYNGQFF	TGTGCCAGCAGTTACTCGTCCATCGGGACTAGCTCCTACAATGGGCAGTTCTTC
TRBV6-5	TRBJ1-1	NA	NA	CASSARHTEAIF	TGTGCCAGCAGTGCCCGGCACACTGAAGCCATCTTT
TRBV12-5	TRBJ2-7	TRBD1	NA	CASGFMGQGYEQHF	TGTGCTAGTGGTTTCATGGGACAGGGGTACGAGCAGCACTTC
TRBV20-1	TRBJ2-3	NA	NA	CSASRATNTQYF	TGCAGTGCTAGTAGGGCGACAAATACGCAGTATTTT
TRBV11-2	TRBJ2-1	TRBD2	medium-sized	CASSPRRTSGRSDEQFF	TGTGCCAGCAGCCCGAGGAGGACTAGCGGGAGGAGCGATGAGCAGTTCTTC
TRBV6-4	TRBJ2-3	TRBD2	once	CASDVAGGSTDTQYF	TGTGCCAGTGACGTAGCGGGAGGGTCCACAGATACGCAGTATTTT
TRBV11-2	TRBJ2-5	NA	NA	CATSLVSEIQYF	TGTGCCACCAGCTTAGTCTCCGAGATCCAGTACTTC
TRBV11-2	TRBJ2-1	NA	NA	CACSSVQRRFYYEQFF	TGTGCCTGCAGCTCCGTCCAGCGTAGATTTTACTATGAGCAGTTCTTC
TRBV4-2	TRBJ2-3	NA	NA	CAISPRDLNQPQYF	TGTGCCATCAGCCCCCGGGACCTCAATCAGCCCCAGTATTTT
TRBV28	TRBJ1-2	NA	few	CASSHVFRDKQIRSGYTF	TGTGCCAGCAGTCACGTATTCCGGGACAAGCAGATCAGGAGTGGCTACACCTTC
TRBV11-3	TRBJ2-7	NA	NA	CAGSLDRRLVPEQYF	TGTGCCGGCAGCTTAGATAGGAGACTAGTCCCCGAGCAGTACTTC
TRBV2	TRBJ2-7	TRBD2	NA	CASKSGLAGGPRYGQYF	TGTGCCAGCAAGTCAGGACTAGCGGGAGGACCGCGCTACGGGCAGTACTTC
TRBV12-3/TRBV12-4	TRBJ2-2	NA	many	CASSPWQTLNTGELFF	TGTGCCAGCAGCCCCTGGCAGACTCTTAACACCGGGGAGCTGTTTTTT
TRBV5-1	TRBJ2-7	NA	NA	CASSLGGAREQYF	TGCGCCAGCAGCTTGGGCGGGGCGCGTGAGCAGTACTTC
TRBV6-1	TRBJ2-7	NA	NA	CVSSRALQSYEQYF	TGTGTCAGCTCCCGGGCACTCCAATCCTACGAGCAGTACTTC
TRBV7-9	TRBJ1-1	NA	many	CASSLGGSPNTEAFF	TGTGCCAGCAGCTTAGGGGGGTCCCCGAACACTGAAGCTTTCTTT
TRBV11-2	TRBJ1-1	NA	NA	CASRFKATNTEAFF	TGTGCCAGCAGGTTCAAGGCTACGAACACTGAAGCTTTCTTC
TRBV12-3/TRBV12-4	TRBJ2-7	NA	NA	CAISLGLAISSYEQYF	TGTGCCATCAGTTTAGGGTTAGCCATCTCATCCTACGAGCAGTACTTC
TRBV7-9	TRBJ2-1	NA	NA	CASSSTGFYNEHFF	TGTGCCAGCAGCTCGACTGGCTTCTACAATGAACATTTCTTC
TRBV19	TRBJ2-3	TRBD1	NA	CASSLRSAGTGGNRDTQYF	TGTGCCAGTAGTCTCCGCTCTGCCGGGACAGGGGGCAATCGAGATACGCAGTATTTT
TRBV13	TRBJ2-1	TRBD2	many	CASSLGLAGGDYNEQFF	TGTGCCAGCAGCTTAGGGCTAGCGGGAGGAGACTACAATGAGCAGTTCTTC
TRBV29-1	TRBJ1-2	NA	NA	CSIRRGVGGGCTF	TGCAGCATCCGGAGAGGGGTCGGTGGTGGCTGCACCTTC
TRBV7-8	TRBJ2-1	TRBD2	NA	CASSLASGLARIYTYNEQFF	TGTGCCAGCAGCTTAGCGTCTGGACTAGCGAGAATCTATACCTACAATGAGCAGTTCTTC
TRBV9	TRBJ1-2	NA	few	CASSPRGDTRYGYTF	TGTGCCAGCAGCCCGCGAGGGGACACACGCTATGGCTACACCTTT
TRBV6-5	TRBJ2-6	NA	many	CASRKGTALSGANVLTF	TGTGCCAGCAGAAAAGGGACCGCTCTCTCTGGGGCCAACGTCCTGACTTTC
TRBV11-2	TRBJ2-2	TRBD2	NA	CASSFNRTSVNTGELFF	TGCGCCAGCAGCTTTAATAGGACTAGTGTGAACACCGGGGAGCTGTTTTTT
TRBV5-6	TRBJ2-7	NA	NA	CTSSTLVSSGSGLRYERYF	TGTACCAGCAGCACTCTGGTCTCGTCCGGCTCGGGACTCCGCTACGAGCGGTACTTC
TRBV4-1	TRBJ1-6	NA	NA	CASSPGRGTSSLHF	TGCGCCAGCAGCCCCGGGAGAGGGACTTCATCCCTCCACTTT
TRBV5-1	TRBJ2-2	TRBD1	NA	CANSWSPGGNSGELFF	TGCGCCAACAGCTGGAGTCCAGGGGGCAACAGCGGGGAGCTGTTTTTT